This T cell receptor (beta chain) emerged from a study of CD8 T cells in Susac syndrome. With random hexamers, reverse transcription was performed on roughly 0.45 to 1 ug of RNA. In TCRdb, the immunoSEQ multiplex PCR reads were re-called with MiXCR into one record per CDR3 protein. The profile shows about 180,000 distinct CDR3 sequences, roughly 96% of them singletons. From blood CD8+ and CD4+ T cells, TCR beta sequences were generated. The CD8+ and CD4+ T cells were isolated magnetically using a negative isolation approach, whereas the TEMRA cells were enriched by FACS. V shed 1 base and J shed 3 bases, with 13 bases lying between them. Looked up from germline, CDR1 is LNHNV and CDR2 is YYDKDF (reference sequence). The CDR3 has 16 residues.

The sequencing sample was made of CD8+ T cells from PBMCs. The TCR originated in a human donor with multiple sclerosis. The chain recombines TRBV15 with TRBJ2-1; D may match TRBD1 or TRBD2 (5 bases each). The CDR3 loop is CATSRVEGRDYNEQFF. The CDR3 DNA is TGTGCCACCAGCAGAGTTGAGGGGCGTGACTACAATGAGCAGTTCTTC.